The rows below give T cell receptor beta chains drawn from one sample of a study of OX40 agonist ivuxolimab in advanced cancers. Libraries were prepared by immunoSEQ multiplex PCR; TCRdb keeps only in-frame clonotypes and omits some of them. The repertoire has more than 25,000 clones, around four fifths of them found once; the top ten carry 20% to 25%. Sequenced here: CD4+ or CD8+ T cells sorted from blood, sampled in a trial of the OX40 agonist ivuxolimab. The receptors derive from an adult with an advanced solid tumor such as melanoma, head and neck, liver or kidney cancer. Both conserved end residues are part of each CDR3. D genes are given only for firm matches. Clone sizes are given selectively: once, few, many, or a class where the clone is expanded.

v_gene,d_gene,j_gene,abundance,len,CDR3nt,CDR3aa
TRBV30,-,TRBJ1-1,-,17,TGTGCCTGGAGTTCCCAAAATCGAAGGGGTCGGAACACTGAAGCTTTCTTT,CAWSSQNRRGRNTEAFF
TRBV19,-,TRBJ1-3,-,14,TGTGCCAGTAGTATATCGGGATCTGGAAACACCATATATTTT,CASSISGSGNTIYF
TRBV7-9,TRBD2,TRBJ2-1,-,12,TGTGCCAGCAGCTTCCGGGGGGATGAGCAGTTCTTC,CASSFRGDEQFF
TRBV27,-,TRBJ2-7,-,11,TGTGCCAGCAGTTTTCTCGGAGAGCAGTACTTC,CASSFLGEQYF
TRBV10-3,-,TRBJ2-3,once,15,TGTGCCATCAGTGGGTCGGAAACTAGCACAGATACGCAGTATTTT,CAISGSETSTDTQYF
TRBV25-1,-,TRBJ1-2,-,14,TGTGCCAGCAGTGAAGGTTCAGGATTTTATGGCTACACCTTC,CASSEGSGFYGYTF
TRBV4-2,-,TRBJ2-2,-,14,TGTGCCAGCAGCCAAGAATGGAACACCGGGGAGCTGTTTTTT,CASSQEWNTGELFF
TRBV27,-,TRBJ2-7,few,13,TGTGCCAGCAGTTTCGGGGTCGCCTACGAGCAGTACTTC,CASSFGVAYEQYF
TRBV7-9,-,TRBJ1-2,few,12,TGTGCCAGCAGCCAATCGAGGTATGGCTACACCTTC,CASSQSRYGYTF
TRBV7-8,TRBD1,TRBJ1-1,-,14,TGTGCCTCGGGACAGGGGGGGGCTGGGACTGAAGCTTTCTTT,CASGQGGAGTEAFF
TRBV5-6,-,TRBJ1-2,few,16,TGTGCCAGCAGCTTGGCCGGGGGGCCAGCTAACTATGGCTACACCTTC,CASSLAGGPANYGYTF
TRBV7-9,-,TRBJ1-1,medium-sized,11,TGTGCCAGCAGGCAGAACACTGAAGCTTTCTTT,CASRQNTEAFF
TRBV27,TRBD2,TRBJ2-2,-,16,TGTGCCAGCAGTTTTGTAGCGGGGGAGGGCACCGGGGAGCTGTTTTTT,CASSFVAGEGTGELFF
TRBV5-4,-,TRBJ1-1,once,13,TGTGCCAGCAGCCCGGGATTAAACACTGAAGCTTTCTTT,CASSPGLNTEAFF
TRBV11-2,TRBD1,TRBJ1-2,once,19,TGTGCCAGCAGCTTAGTCTATAAGGGACAGGGAACGGCTAACTATGGCTACACCTTC,CASSLVYKGQGTANYGYTF
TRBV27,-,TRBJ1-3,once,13,TGTGCCAGCAGTTCCAACTCTGGAAACACCATATATTTT,CASSSNSGNTIYF
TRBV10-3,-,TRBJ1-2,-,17,TGTGCCATCAGTGAGTCGACAACGTTTACAAGGGACTATGGCTACACCTTC,CAISESTTFTRDYGYTF
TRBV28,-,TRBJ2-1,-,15,TGTGCCAGCAGTGAGGTTCTTTACTCCTACAATGAGCAGTTCTTC,CASSEVLYSYNEQFF
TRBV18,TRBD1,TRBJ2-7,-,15,TGTGCCAGCTCACCCCTGACAGGGGGCCGGGAAGAGCAGTACTTC,CASSPLTGGREEQYF
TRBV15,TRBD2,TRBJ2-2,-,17,TGTGCCACCAGCAGAGATGGCACTAGCGAGACGAGAGGGGAGCTGTTTTTT,CATSRDGTSETRGELFF
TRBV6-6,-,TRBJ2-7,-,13,TGTGCCAGCACCTCGGGTTTGTCCTACGAGCAGTACTTC,CASTSGLSYEQYF
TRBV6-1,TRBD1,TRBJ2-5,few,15,TGTGCCAGCAGTGACCTGACAGGGGGACAAGAGACCCAGTACTTC,CASSDLTGGQETQYF
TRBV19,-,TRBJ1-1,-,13,TGTGCCAGTAGTATAGTAGGGACGGGTGAAGCTTTCTTT,CASSIVGTGEAFF
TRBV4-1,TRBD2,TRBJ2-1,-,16,TGCGCCAGCAGCCAAGATGAGCGGGGCTCCTACAATGAGCAGTTCTTC,CASSQDERGSYNEQFF
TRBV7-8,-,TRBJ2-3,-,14,TGTGCCAGCTGGGAAAGCGCCAAAACAGATACGCAGTATTTT,CASWESAKTDTQYF
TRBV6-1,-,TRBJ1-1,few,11,TGTGCCACCCTGGGGGGGACTGAAGCTTTCTTT,CATLGGTEAFF
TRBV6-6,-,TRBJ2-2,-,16,TGTGCCAGCAGTTACCCGGGACATTTGAACACCGGGGAGCTGTTTTTT,CASSYPGHLNTGELFF
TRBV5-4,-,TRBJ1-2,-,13,TGTGCCAGCAGCTTGGGTCAAAACTATGGCTACACCTTC,CASSLGQNYGYTF
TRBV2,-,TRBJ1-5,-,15,TGTGCCAGCAGTGAAGGAGGGTATAGCAATCAGCCCCAGCATTTT,CASSEGGYSNQPQHF
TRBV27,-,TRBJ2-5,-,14,TGTGCCAGCAGCCGGGGGACAAACCAAGAGACCCAGTACTTC,CASSRGTNQETQYF
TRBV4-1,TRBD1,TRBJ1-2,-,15,TGCGCCAGCAGCCAAGTTACAGGGGAGGACTATGGCTACACCTTC,CASSQVTGEDYGYTF
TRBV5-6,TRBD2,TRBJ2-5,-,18,TGTGCCAGCAGCTTGGTTTCTAGCGGGGGGATAATAGGAGAGACCCAGTACTTC,CASSLVSSGGIIGETQYF
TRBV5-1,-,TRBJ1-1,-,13,TGCGCCAGCAGCTTGACTGCTTACACTGAAGCTTTCTTT,CASSLTAYTEAFF
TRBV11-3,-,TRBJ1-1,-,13,TGTGCCAGCAGCTTAACAGCAAGAGCTGAAGCTTTCTTT,CASSLTARAEAFF
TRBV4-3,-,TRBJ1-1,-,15,TGCGCCAGCAGTCCGGGCCGGCGAGCAAACACTGAAGCTTTCTTT,CASSPGRRANTEAFF
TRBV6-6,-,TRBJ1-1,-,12,TGTGCCAGCAGTTACTCCTCCACTGAAGCTTTCTTT,CASSYSSTEAFF
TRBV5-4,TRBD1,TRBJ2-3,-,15,TGTGCCAGCAGCTCAGGACAGGGGGCAACAGATACGCAGTATTTT,CASSSGQGATDTQYF
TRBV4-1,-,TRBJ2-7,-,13,TGCGCCAGCAGCCTAAGGGACGGCTACGAGCAGTACTTC,CASSLRDGYEQYF
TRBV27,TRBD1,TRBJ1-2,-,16,TGTGCCAGCAGTTCAGTACCAGGACAGGGCGTCTATGGCTACACCTTC,CASSSVPGQGVYGYTF
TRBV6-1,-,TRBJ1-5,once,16,TGTGCCAGCAGTGAAGCTAATAACCAGGGCCACCAGCCCCAGCATTTT,CASSEANNQGHQPQHF
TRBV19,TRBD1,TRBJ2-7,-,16,TGTGCCAGTAGTACGCTCCGGACAGGTGATTCCTACGAGCAGTACTTC,CASSTLRTGDSYEQYF
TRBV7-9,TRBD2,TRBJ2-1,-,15,TGTGCCAGCAGCTTAGTAGAACTAGCGAACAATGAGCAGTTCTTC,CASSLVELANNEQFF
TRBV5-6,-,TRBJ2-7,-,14,TGTGCCAGCAGCTTGAACTCAGCTTCCTACGAGCAGTACTTC,CASSLNSASYEQYF
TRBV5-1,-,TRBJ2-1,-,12,TGCGCCAGCAGCTTGTACCGGGTTGAGCAGTTCTTC,CASSLYRVEQFF
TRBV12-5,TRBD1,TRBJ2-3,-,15,TGTGCTAGTGGCCCCGGGACAGGGGGAATAGATACGCAGTATTTT,CASGPGTGGIDTQYF